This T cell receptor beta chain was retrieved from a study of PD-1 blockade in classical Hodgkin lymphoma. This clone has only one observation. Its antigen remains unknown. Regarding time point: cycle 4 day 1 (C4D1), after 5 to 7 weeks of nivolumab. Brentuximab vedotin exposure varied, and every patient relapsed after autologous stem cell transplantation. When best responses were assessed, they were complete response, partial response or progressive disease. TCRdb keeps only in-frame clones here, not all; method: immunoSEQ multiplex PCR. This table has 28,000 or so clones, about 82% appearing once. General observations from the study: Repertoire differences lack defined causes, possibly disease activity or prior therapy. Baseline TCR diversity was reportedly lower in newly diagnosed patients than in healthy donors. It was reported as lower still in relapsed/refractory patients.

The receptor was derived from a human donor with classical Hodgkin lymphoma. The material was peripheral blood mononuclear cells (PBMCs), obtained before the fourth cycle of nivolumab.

The chain's CDR3 is CASSGEGNGNTIYF. CDR3 nucleotides: TGTGCCAGCAGTGGAGAGGGAAATGGAAACACCATATATTTT. This chain links TRBV6-1 with TRBJ1-3, with no clear D. Germline V gene sequence: CDR1 MNHNS, CDR2 SASEGT. The CDR3 covers 14 residues. V lost 4 bases to trimming and J lost 3 bases, with 10 bases between them.